The T cell receptor beta chain under discussion was sequenced for a study of blood T cell repertoires in COVID-19. Study-level background: Samples representing acute and convalescent COVID-19 were sourced from the United States, Italy and Spain. Sources were T cells, B-cell-depleted T cells, or PBMCs; the material itself was cDNA or gDNA.

TCRdb's copy holds only in-frame clones and misses some; the assay was immunoSEQ multiplex PCR. The data contain a few hundred thousand clones, roughly 85% of them singletons. The source is a man aged 18 to 30 with active or convalescent COVID-19. The sample consisted of peripheral blood.

The CDR3 loop reads CSASGPGRTIHGETQYF. The CDR3 bases are TGCAGTGCTAGTGGTCCTGGGAGGACCATTCATGGGGAGACCCAGTACTTC. J is TRBJ2-5 and V is TRBV20-1; tentative D call: TRBD2 (6 bases). CDR3 length: 17 amino acids. V lost 3 bases and J lost 5, with 25 bases in between. Germline V gene sequence: CDR1 DFQATT, CDR2 SNEGSKA (reference sequence).